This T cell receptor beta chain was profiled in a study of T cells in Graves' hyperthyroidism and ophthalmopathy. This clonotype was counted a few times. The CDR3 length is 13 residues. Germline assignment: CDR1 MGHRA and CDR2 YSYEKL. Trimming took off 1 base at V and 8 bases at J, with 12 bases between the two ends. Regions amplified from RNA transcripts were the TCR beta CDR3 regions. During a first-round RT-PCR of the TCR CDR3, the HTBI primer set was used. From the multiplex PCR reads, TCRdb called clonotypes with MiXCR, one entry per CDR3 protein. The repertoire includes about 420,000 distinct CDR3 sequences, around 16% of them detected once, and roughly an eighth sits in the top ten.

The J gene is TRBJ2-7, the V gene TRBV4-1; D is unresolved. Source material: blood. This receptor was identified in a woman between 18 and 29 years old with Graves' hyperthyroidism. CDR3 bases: TGCGCCAGCAGCCAAGGGTTTGACTTCAAGCAGTACTTC. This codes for CASSQGFDFKQYF.